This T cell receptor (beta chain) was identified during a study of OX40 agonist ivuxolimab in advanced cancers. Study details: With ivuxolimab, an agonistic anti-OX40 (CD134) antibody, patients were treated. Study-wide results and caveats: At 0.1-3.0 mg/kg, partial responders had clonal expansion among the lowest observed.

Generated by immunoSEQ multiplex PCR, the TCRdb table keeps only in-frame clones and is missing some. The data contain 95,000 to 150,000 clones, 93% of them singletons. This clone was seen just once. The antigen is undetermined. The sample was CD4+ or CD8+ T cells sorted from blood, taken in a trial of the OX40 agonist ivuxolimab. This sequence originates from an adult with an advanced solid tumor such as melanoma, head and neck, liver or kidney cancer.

This chain's CDR3 is CASSASERGEQFF. CDR3 DNA: TGTGCCAGCAGCGCTTCAGAGCGGGGTGAGCAGTTCTTC. This chain connects TRBV9 to TRBJ2-1, with 7 bases fitting TRBD2. Germline CDR1 is SGDLS and CDR2 is YYNGEE. Unmatched junction bases numbered 6, after V lost 3 bases and J lost 9 bases. The CDR3 covers 13 residues.